This is a list of T cell receptor beta chains from one sample in a study of siplizumab effects on memory and regulatory T cells. The data were produced by immunoSEQ multiplex PCR, yet TCRdb's version contains in-frame clones alone and is incomplete. The data show about 120,000 clones, with around 94% seen just once and roughly 1.5% held by the top ten. Sequenced: non-Treg CD4+ T cells sorted from blood. These receptors came from a human donor in good health. The CDR3 runs from the conserved cysteine through the conserved F or W. A D gene is named only where the DNA matches it firmly. Size is stated for part of the rows, as once, few or many counts, or as a class when the clone is expanded.

TGCAGCGTTGAAGATCTGCAGGGAATCGGCTACACCTTC CSVEDLQGIGYTF TRBJ1-2 NA NA TRBV29-1
TGTGCTAGTGGTTCGGCTTCTTGGACAGGGTTGGGGTCTGGCACAGATACGCAGTATTTT CASGSASWTGLGSGTDTQYF TRBJ2-3 NA TRBD1 TRBV12-5
TGTGCCAGTAGTGATCCCGGGACAGGGGGTTCGGATGAGCAGTTCTTC CASSDPGTGGSDEQFF TRBJ2-1 NA TRBD1 TRBV19
TGTGCCAGCAGCTCACAGGTTGGGAATCAGCCCCAGCATTTT CASSSQVGNQPQHF TRBJ1-5 NA NA TRBV7-2
TGTGCCAGCAGCTTTTCCCGCGGGGGTGGTACCGGGGAGCTGTTTTTT CASSFSRGGGTGELFF TRBJ2-2 NA TRBD2 TRBV7-9
TGTGCCAGCAGCCTGGGGGGAGCAATCCAAGAGACCCAGTACTTC CASSLGGAIQETQYF TRBJ2-5 NA NA TRBV7-9
TGTGCCAGCAGCTTGGCCAGGAACACTGAAGCTTTCTTT CASSLARNTEAFF TRBJ1-1 once NA TRBV5-6
TGTGCCAGTAGTATAGCCCCCTCGGGACTACAGATTTACGAGCAGTACTTC CASSIAPSGLQIYEQYF TRBJ2-7 NA TRBD2 TRBV19
TGCGCCAGCAGCTTGGGGAGCGGGAGTGTCACAGATACGCAGTATTTT CASSLGSGSVTDTQYF TRBJ2-3 NA TRBD2 TRBV5-1
TGTGCCAGCAGTTTTGGCGGGCTCCCCCCCGGGGAGCTGTTTTTT CASSFGGLPPGELFF TRBJ2-2 few NA TRBV27
TGTGCCAGCTCCCCGGCAGGCTACTCTGGGGCCAACGTCCTGACTTTC CASSPAGYSGANVLTF TRBJ2-6 NA NA TRBV18
TGTGCCAGCAGTCCCCAGGGGAGGGGTTCACCCCTCCACTTT CASSPQGRGSPLHF TRBJ1-6 NA NA TRBV6-5
TGTGCCAGCTCACCACGAGTAGCGGAAAGCACAGATACGCAGTATTTT CASSPRVAESTDTQYF TRBJ2-3 once NA TRBV18
TGCAGCGCTCAGAGGGCCCGACAAGAGACCCAGTACTTC CSAQRARQETQYF TRBJ2-5 NA NA TRBV29-1
TGTGCCAGCTCGCTACGGACAGGGATAGGGGAGACCCAGTACTTC CASSLRTGIGETQYF TRBJ2-5 NA TRBD1 TRBV18
TGTGCCAGCGCGCCGGGGGGCCTCGAGCAGTACTTC CASAPGGLEQYF TRBJ2-7 NA NA TRBV6-5
TGTGCCAGCATCCAAGCCCCTGCGGGCAATTCACCCCTCCACTTT CASIQAPAGNSPLHF TRBJ1-6 once NA TRBV2
TGTGCCAGCAGTTACTCCCAGGGTGGGGACACCATATATTTT CASSYSQGGDTIYF TRBJ1-3 NA NA TRBV6-5
TGTGCCTGGGAGGGAAGGGGTGTTAACTATGGCTACACCTTC CAWEGRGVNYGYTF TRBJ1-2 NA NA TRBV30
TGTGCCAGCAGGGTAGCGGGAGAGCGCTACTACGAGCAGTACTTC CASRVAGERYYEQYF TRBJ2-7 NA TRBD2 TRBV7-2
TGTGCCAGCAGCCCCCCGGACCGGGAGACCCAGTACTTC CASSPPDRETQYF TRBJ2-5 NA NA TRBV11-2
TGCGCCAGCAGTGTTAGCAATGAGCAGTTCTTC CASSVSNEQFF TRBJ2-1 NA NA TRBV10-2
TGTGCCAGCAGTTTATGGGGACGGAGCGGGAACACTGAAGCTTTCTTT CASSLWGRSGNTEAFF TRBJ1-1 NA NA TRBV27
TGTGCCAGCAGCTTAGCGGGACAGTTCTCCTACGAGCAGTACTTC CASSLAGQFSYEQYF TRBJ2-7 once TRBD1 TRBV7-2
TGTGCCAGCAGTTACGGGAGCTCTGGAAACACCATATATTTT CASSYGSSGNTIYF TRBJ1-3 NA NA TRBV6-5
TGCAGCGGACACAGGGGGCTAACTGAAGCTTTCTTT CSGHRGLTEAFF TRBJ1-1 few TRBD1 TRBV29-1
TGTGCCAGCAGCAGGGACGTGACGGGCAATGAGCAGTTCTTC CASSRDVTGNEQFF TRBJ2-1 NA NA TRBV7-2
TGTGCCAGTAGAGCAAGAGAGCTGAACACTGAAGCTTTCTTT CASRARELNTEAFF TRBJ1-1 NA NA TRBV19
TGTGCCAGCAGCAACACAGGGGGATCCTACGAGCAGTACTTC CASSNTGGSYEQYF TRBJ2-7 once TRBD1 TRBV5-6
TGTGCCAGCTCATTCCCTAATACAGGGGGATACGAGACCCAGTACTTC CASSFPNTGGYETQYF TRBJ2-5 once TRBD1 TRBV18
TGTGCCAGTAAAAGCGGTCTAAGCACAGATACGCAGTATTTT CASKSGLSTDTQYF TRBJ2-3 NA NA TRBV19
TGTGCCAGCAGCGGGAAGACCCAGTACTTC CASSGKTQYF TRBJ2-5 NA TRBD2 TRBV5-1
TGTGCCAGCAGTCTACAGGGCTGGGCCACTGAAGCTTTCTTT CASSLQGWATEAFF TRBJ1-1 NA NA TRBV6-4
TGTGCCAGCTCACCCCCTGGGGCCAACGTCCTGACTTTC CASSPPGANVLTF TRBJ2-6 once NA TRBV18
TGTGCCAGCGGGGCCGGTGAGGTGAACACTGAAGCTTTCTTT CASGAGEVNTEAFF TRBJ1-1 NA NA TRBV6-1
TGCAGCGTTGGTGACAGGGTAGCAGATACGCAGTATTTT CSVGDRVADTQYF TRBJ2-3 NA TRBD1 TRBV29-1
TGTGCCTGGAGTTCTAGTTTCGGACACGGAGGAAACACCATATATTTT CAWSSSFGHGGNTIYF TRBJ1-3 NA NA TRBV30
TGCGCCAGCAGGAAAAGAGGAGGAGGCTATGGCTACACCTTC CASRKRGGGYGYTF TRBJ1-2 NA NA TRBV4-1
TGCAGTGCCGGGTGGAATCAGCCCCAGCATTTT CSAGWNQPQHF TRBJ1-5 once NA TRBV20-1
TGTGCCAGCACGGGGGGACAGGGACCTTATAGCAATCAGCCCCAGCATTTT CASTGGQGPYSNQPQHF TRBJ1-5 NA TRBD1 TRBV2
TGTGCCAGCAGCTTAGCGGCGGGTACAATTGCTACGCAGTATTTT CASSLAAGTIATQYF TRBJ2-3 NA NA TRBV7-2
TGCGCCAGCAGCTTGATGGGGAGAAACCAAGAGACCCAGTACTTC CASSLMGRNQETQYF TRBJ2-5 NA NA TRBV5-1
TGTGCCAGCAAACGTAGTGTTGGGACCCAAGAGACCCAGTACTTC CASKRSVGTQETQYF TRBJ2-5 NA NA TRBV27
TGTGCCAGCAGCTTGAATACCGGGGGAGTCACCGGGGAGCTGTTTTTT CASSLNTGGVTGELFF TRBJ2-2 NA NA TRBV7-7
TGTGCCAGCAGGCAGGACGGCAATCAGCCCCAGCATTTT CASRQDGNQPQHF TRBJ1-5 NA NA TRBV6-5
TGTGCCAGCAATGGACAGGGGGACACTGAAGCTTTCTTT CASNGQGDTEAFF TRBJ1-1 NA TRBD1 TRBV6-6